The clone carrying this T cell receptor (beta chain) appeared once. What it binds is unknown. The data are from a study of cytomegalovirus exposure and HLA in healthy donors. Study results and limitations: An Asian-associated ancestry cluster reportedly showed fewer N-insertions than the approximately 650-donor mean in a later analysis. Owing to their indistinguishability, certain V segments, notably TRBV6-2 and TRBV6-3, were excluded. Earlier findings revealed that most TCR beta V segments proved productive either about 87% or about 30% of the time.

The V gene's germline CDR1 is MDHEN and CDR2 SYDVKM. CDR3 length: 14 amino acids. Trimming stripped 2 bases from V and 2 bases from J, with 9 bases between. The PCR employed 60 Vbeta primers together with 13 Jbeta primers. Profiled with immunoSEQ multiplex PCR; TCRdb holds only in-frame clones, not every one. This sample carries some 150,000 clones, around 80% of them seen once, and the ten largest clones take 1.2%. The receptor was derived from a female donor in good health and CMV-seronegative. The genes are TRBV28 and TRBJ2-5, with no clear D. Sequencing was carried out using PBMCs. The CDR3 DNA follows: TGTGCCAGCAGTTTAATGACAATACAAGAGACCCAGTACTTC. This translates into CASSLMTIQETQYF.